This T cell receptor (beta chain) was sequenced during a study of cytomegalovirus exposure and HLA in healthy donors. Findings and limits, study-wide: Presence/absence analyses assumed roughly uniform sequencing depth across donors. The authors later found HLA-associated TCR beta chains more clonally expanded than equally common others.

The primer mix had 60 Vbeta and 13 Jbeta primers. Using immunoSEQ multiplex PCR, the repertoire was profiled, and TCRdb retains in-frame clones only, with some absent. The sample lists fewer than 200,000 clones; 71% were seen once. Per germline, CDR1 MGHRA and CDR2 YSYEKL. This CDR3 has 15 amino acids. V was cut by 4 bases and J by 3 bases, with 13 bases left in between. Concerning this clone: Its antigen is as yet unknown.

This receptor was obtained from a girl between 5 and 17 years old in good health and CMV-seronegative. The chain recombines TRBV4-1 with TRBJ2-1, with a possible D match to TRBD2 (7 bases). The sequencing sample was made of PBMCs. CDR3 DNA sequence: TGCGCCAGCAGCCTTGGAAGGGGGGGCTACAATGAGCAGTTCTTC. Translation gives CASSLGRGGYNEQFF.